The T cell receptor beta chain under discussion was sequenced for a study of blood T cell repertoires in COVID-19. Across the whole study: The origin of the acute and convalescent COVID-19 samples was the United States, Italy and Spain.

In the source study's methods: Reference gene primer amplification in the assay estimated nucleated cell counts. Produced via immunoSEQ multiplex PCR; TCRdb's table is partial and in-frame only. D and trimming come from the DNA, and the V and J calls and clone size come from that table. Found here are about 58,000 clones, around 91% of them singletons; the top ten hold around an eighth. The sample holds one count of this clone. CDR3 length: 14 amino acids. The germline V gene encodes CDR1 MNHEY and CDR2 SVGAGI. V lost 2 bases to trimming and J lost 8 bases, with 14 bases between them. The chain has TRBV6-5 and TRBJ2-3, with D possibly matching TRBD1 (5 bases). Sample: peripheral blood. The source of this sequence is a woman aged 60-70 years with active COVID-19. For the CDR3, the DNA is TGTGCCAGCAGTTACGCTGGGGCCCCGGGTACGCAGTATTTT. It codes for CASSYAGAPGTQYF.